The rows below give T cell receptor beta chains drawn from one sample of a study of blood T cell repertoires in COVID-19. TCRdb keeps only in-frame clones here, not all; method: immunoSEQ multiplex PCR. The sample has approximately 94,000 clones; roughly 88% are singletons. The sample comprised peripheral blood. All receptors come from a man in his 60s with acute or convalescent COVID-19. The CDR3 runs from the conserved cysteine through the conserved F or W. Fields, in order: V gene, clone size, J gene, CDR3 protein. Expanded clones get a size class; other rows say once, few or many, or leave the size out.

>TRBV5-1|NA|TRBJ2-7
CASSQGGESSYEQYF
>TRBV5-1|NA|TRBJ1-6
CASSLVEGLGNSPLHF
>TRBV7-9|NA|TRBJ2-5
CASSLGTSGQETQYF
>TRBV5-6|few|TRBJ2-7
CASSFSSEQYF
>TRBV9|NA|TRBJ2-7
CASSPLQGSYEQYF
>TRBV2|NA|TRBJ1-2
CASSPSVGLDGYTF
>TRBV11-2|NA|TRBJ2-3
CASSYRQGSDTQYF
>TRBV7-3|NA|TRBJ2-5
CASSLLTELPQYF
>TRBV7-9|NA|TRBJ2-3
CASETQTGLGTDTQYF
>TRBV28|NA|TRBJ1-5
CASSVRGNQPQHF
>TRBV12-1|NA|TRBJ1-5
CASSFFVQPQHF
>TRBV2|NA|TRBJ1-3
CASRKDSSGNTIYF
>TRBV2|NA|TRBJ1-1
CASNGNTEAFF
>TRBV7-9|NA|TRBJ2-5
CASSPRWSRQETQYF
>TRBV9|NA|TRBJ1-2
CASSVTTGRYNYGYTF
>TRBV4-1|NA|TRBJ2-6
CASSQEHRDRVAISGANVLTF
>TRBV5-1|NA|TRBJ2-5
CASAEVVNGGETQYF
>TRBV6-5|few|TRBJ1-5
CASRWLVNSNQPQHF
>TRBV3-1/TRBV3-2|NA|TRBJ1-1
CASSEQGQTEAFF
>TRBV5-1|once|TRBJ2-4
CASSLPLAGGNIQYF
>TRBV18|few|TRBJ2-1
CASSSAGTGGSNEQFF
>TRBV6-5|NA|TRBJ1-2
CASSYSWRGVYGYTF